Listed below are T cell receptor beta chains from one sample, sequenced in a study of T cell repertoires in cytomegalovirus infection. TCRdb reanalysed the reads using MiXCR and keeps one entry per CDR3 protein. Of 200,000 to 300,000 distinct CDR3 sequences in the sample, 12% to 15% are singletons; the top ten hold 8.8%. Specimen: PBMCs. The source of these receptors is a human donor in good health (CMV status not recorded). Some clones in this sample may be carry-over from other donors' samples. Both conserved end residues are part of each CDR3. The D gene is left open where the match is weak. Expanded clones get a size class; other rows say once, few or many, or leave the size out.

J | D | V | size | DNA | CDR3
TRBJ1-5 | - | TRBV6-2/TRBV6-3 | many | TGTGCCAGCAGTTACGGGGGCCGCGGGCAGCCCCAGCATTTT | CASSYGGRGQPQHF
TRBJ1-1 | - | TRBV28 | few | TGTGCCACCCAGGGGCGGACTGAAGCTTTCTTT | CATQGRTEAFF
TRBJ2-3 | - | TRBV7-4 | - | TGTGCCAGCAGCTGGGGCGGAGAACGCACAGATACGCAGTATTTT | CASSWGGERTDTQYF
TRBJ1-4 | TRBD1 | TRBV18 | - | TGTGCCAGCTCACCGGGACAGGGGGCCACAACTAATGAAAAACTGTTTTTT | CASSPGQGATTNEKLFF
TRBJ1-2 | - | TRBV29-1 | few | TGCAGCGTCTCCAATGGCGCGGGGGGCTACACCTTC | CSVSNGAGGYTF
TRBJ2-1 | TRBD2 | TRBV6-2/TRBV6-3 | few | TGTGCCAGCAGTCGACTAGCGGGAGTTAGCAATGAGCAGTTCTTC | CASSRLAGVSNEQFF
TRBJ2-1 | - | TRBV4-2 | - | TGTGCCAGCAGCCACCTACCTTCGGGAGAGCTCTATGAGCAGTTCTTC | CASSHLPSGELYEQFF
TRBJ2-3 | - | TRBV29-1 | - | TGCAGCGTTAGGGGGGATACGCAGTATTTT | CSVRGDTQYF
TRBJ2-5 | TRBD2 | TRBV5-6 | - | TGTGCCAGCAGCTTGGGGCTAGCGGGAGACCAAGAGACCCAGTACTTC | CASSLGLAGDQETQYF
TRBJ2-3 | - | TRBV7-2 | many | TGTGCCAGCAGCCCAGGGGTTAGTAGAGCAGATACGCAGTATTTT | CASSPGVSRADTQYF
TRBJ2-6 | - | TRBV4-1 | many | TGCGCCAGCAGCCAAGCGGCAGCTGGGGCCAACGTCCTGACTTTC | CASSQAAAGANVLTF
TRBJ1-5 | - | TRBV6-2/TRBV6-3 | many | TGTGCCAGCAGTCCTACAGGGACGAGCAATCAGCCCCAGCATTTT | CASSPTGTSNQPQHF
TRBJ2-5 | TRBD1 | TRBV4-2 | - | TGTGCCAGCAGCCAAGTTAGGACAGGGTCAAAAGAGACCCAGTACTTC | CASSQVRTGSKETQYF
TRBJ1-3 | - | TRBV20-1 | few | TGCAGTGCTTCGCCGGGGTATACTTCTGGAAACACCATATATTTT | CSASPGYTSGNTIYF
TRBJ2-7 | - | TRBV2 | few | TGTGCCAGCAGTGAAATAGGACAGTCCTACGAGCAGTACTTC | CASSEIGQSYEQYF
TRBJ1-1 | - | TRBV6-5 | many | TGTGCCAGCAACCAGGGGAATATGAACACTGAAGCTTTCTTT | CASNQGNMNTEAFF
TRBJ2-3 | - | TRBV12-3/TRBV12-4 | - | TGTGCCAGCAGTCCGGGGAGCACGCAGTATTTT | CASSPGSTQYF
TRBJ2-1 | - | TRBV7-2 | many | TGTGCCAGCAGGCGGACTCCTAGCTCCTACAATGAGCAGTTCTTC | CASRRTPSSYNEQFF
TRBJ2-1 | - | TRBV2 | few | TGTGCCAGCAGCCCTACGAGGGCGACTAGGAATGAGCAGTTCTTC | CASSPTRATRNEQFF
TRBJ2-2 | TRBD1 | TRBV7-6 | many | TGTGCCAGCAGCTTTTCCGGGACAGCGAACACCGGGGAGCTGTTTTTT | CASSFSGTANTGELFF
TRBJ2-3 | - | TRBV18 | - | TGTGCCAGCTCACCAGATTACCAGGGTACGCAGTATTTT | CASSPDYQGTQYF
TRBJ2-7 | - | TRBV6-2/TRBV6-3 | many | TGTGCCAGCAGTTACGGCGGCTCCCCCTCCTACGAGCAGTACTTC | CASSYGGSPSYEQYF
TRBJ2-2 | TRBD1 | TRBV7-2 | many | TGTGCCAGCAGCTTAGAGACAGGGGGGTTGGGCGGGGAGCTGTTTTTT | CASSLETGGLGGELFF
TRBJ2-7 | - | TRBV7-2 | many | TGTGCCAGCAGACGTCTGAGAGGCGACTCCTACGAGCAGTACTTC | CASRRLRGDSYEQYF
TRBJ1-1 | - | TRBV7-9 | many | TGTGCCAGCAGCCGTCCACGCCCTGAAGCTTTCTTT | CASSRPRPEAFF
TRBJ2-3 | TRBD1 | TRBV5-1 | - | TGCGCCAGCAGCTTTGGGGACAGGGACGCAGATACGCAGTATTTT | CASSFGDRDADTQYF
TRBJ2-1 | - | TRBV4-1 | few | TGCGCCAGCAGCCCGCTTGCGGGGGCTATAAGTAATGAGCAGTTCTTC | CASSPLAGAISNEQFF
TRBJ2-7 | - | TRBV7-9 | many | TGTGCCAGCAGCTTAGTTGGGGACCCCTCCTACGAGCAGTACTTC | CASSLVGDPSYEQYF
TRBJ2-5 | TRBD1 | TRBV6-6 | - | TGTGCCAGCAGTTCCCCGACAGGGCGGCCCCAAGAGACCCAGTACTTC | CASSSPTGRPQETQYF
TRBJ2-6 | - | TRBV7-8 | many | TGTGCCAGCAGCCCCGTTGTTTCCTCTGGGGCCAACGTCCTGACTTTC | CASSPVVSSGANVLTF
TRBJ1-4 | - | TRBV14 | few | TGTGCCAGCAGCCAAGGATCGACAGCCGCGGAAGAACTGTTTTTT | CASSQGSTAAEELFF
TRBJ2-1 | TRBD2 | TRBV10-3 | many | TGTGCCATCACGGCAGCGGGGGGAAAGGGGAATGAGCAGTTCTTC | CAITAAGGKGNEQFF
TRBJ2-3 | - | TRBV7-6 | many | TGTGCCAGCAGCTCCCGGCCCGGGATCACTAGCACAGATACGCAGTATTTT | CASSSRPGITSTDTQYF
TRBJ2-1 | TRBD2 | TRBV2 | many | TGTGCCAGCAGTGAAGCGCGAAACAGGGTCAATATAGCGGGAGGGCCGGGTGAGCAGTTCTTC | CASSEARNRVNIAGGPGEQFF
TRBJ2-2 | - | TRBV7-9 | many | TGTGCCAGCAGCTTTTCGGCAGACACCGGGGAGCTGTTTTTT | CASSFSADTGELFF
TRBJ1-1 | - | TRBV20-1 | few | TGCAGTGCTAGAGATCTGCGGATTCCGGGGGCTTTCTTT | CSARDLRIPGAFF
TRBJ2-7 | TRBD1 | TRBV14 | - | TGTGCCAGCAGCCTTGAAACAGGGGACGAGCAGTACTTC | CASSLETGDEQYF
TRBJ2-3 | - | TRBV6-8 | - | TGTGCCAGCAGGTCGATACGGGGGGCCCGCACAGATACGCAGTATTTT | CASRSIRGARTDTQYF
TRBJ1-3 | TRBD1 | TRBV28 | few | TGTGCCAGCAGTTCGACAGGGGGAATCCACACCATATATTTT | CASSSTGGIHTIYF
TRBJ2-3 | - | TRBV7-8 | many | TGTGCCAGCACTTACGGCAGGTCGACAGATACGCAGTATTTT | CASTYGRSTDTQYF
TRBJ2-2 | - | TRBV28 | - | TGTGCCAGCAGTTTCCCAGTCACCGGGGAGCTGTTTTTT | CASSFPVTGELFF
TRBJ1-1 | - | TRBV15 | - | TGTGCCACCAGCAGGGCGGGTGAGAACACTGAAGCTTTCTTT | CATSRAGENTEAFF
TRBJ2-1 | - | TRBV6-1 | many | TGTGCCAGCAGTGAACAGGAGGGGGCCTCTAATGAGCAGTTCTTC | CASSEQEGASNEQFF
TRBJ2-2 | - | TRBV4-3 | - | TGCGCCAGCAGCCAAGATCGGGGGAACACCGGGGAGCTGTTTTTT | CASSQDRGNTGELFF
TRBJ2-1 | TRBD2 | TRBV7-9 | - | TGTGCCAGCAGCTCAGGGGGACTAGCGGGAGAGGTCTACAATGAGCAGTTCTTC | CASSSGGLAGEVYNEQFF
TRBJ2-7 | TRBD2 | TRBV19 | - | TGTGCCAGTAGTGTCGGACTAGCGCAGACCTACGAGCAGTACTTC | CASSVGLAQTYEQYF
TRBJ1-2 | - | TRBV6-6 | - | TGTGCCAGCAGTTACTCGGGGCAGGGAAACTATGGCTACACCTTC | CASSYSGQGNYGYTF
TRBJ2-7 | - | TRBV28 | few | TGTGCCAGCAGTCCCCCTTTGGGGGAGAGCTCCTACGAGCAGTACTTC | CASSPPLGESSYEQYF
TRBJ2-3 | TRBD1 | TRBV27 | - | TGTGCCAGCAGTTCCGCCGGACAGGGCACAGATACGCAGTATTTT | CASSSAGQGTDTQYF
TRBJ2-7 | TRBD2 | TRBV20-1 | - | TGCAGTGCCATACTAGCGGGGAGCTCCTACGAGCAGTACTTC | CSAILAGSSYEQYF
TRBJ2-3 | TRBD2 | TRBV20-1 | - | TGCAGTGCACCCCTAGCGGCAAACACAGATACGCAGTATTTT | CSAPLAANTDTQYF
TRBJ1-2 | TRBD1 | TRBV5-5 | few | TGTGCCAGCAGGAGGACAGGGTCGGAAGACGGCTACACCTTC | CASRRTGSEDGYTF
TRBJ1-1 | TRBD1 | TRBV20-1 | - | TGCAGGCCGGACAGGGCGAGTGGGACTGAAGCTTTCTTT | CRPDRASGTEAFF